What follows describes a single T cell receptor (beta chain). Every patient was untreated before thyroid surgery. Trimming left V 7 bases short and J 2 bases short, with 18 bases between. There are 16 residues in the CDR3. The germline V gene has CDR1 MNHNS and CDR2 SASEGT. The source of the sample is a study of metastatic and nonmetastatic thyroid tumors. Overall study context: The authors compared repertoires across blood and tumor or nodule tissue from malignant and benign thyroid patients.

MiXCR was used by TCRdb to re-call the PCR reads. The profile shows 30,000 to 35,000 clones, about 30% of them singletons. The V and J genes are TRBV6-1 and TRBJ1-5; D is possibly TRBD1 (6 bases). The TCR originated in a female donor with papillary thyroid cancer or a benign thyroid nodule (not recorded which). Some clones in this sample may be carry-over from other donors' samples. Input material: tumor tissue. CDR3 DNA sequence: TGTGCCAGCAAAGTATCACCCGGACAGCGCAATCAGCCCCAGCATTTT. It encodes CASKVSPGQRNQPQHF.